This TCR beta chain is drawn from a study of CDR3 diversity in severe acne. TCRdb re-analysed the PCR reads in MiXCR, keeping a single row per CDR3 protein. Seen here are roughly 93,000 distinct CDR3 sequences, approximately 49% observed once, and the top ten hold approximately 10%. This clonotype came up a few times. CDR3 length: 11 residues. Trimming removed 9 bases at V and 0 bases at J, with 6 bases between. Germline V lookup: CDR1 MDHEN, CDR2 SYDVKM. The receptor was isolated from a male donor with severe acne vulgaris. The sequenced sample was blood. The chain couples TRBV28 to TRBJ2-7; D is perhaps TRBD2 (5 bases). The CDR3 is CASSDSYEQYF. The CDR3 DNA follows: TGTGCCAGTAGCGACTCCTACGAGCAGTACTTC.